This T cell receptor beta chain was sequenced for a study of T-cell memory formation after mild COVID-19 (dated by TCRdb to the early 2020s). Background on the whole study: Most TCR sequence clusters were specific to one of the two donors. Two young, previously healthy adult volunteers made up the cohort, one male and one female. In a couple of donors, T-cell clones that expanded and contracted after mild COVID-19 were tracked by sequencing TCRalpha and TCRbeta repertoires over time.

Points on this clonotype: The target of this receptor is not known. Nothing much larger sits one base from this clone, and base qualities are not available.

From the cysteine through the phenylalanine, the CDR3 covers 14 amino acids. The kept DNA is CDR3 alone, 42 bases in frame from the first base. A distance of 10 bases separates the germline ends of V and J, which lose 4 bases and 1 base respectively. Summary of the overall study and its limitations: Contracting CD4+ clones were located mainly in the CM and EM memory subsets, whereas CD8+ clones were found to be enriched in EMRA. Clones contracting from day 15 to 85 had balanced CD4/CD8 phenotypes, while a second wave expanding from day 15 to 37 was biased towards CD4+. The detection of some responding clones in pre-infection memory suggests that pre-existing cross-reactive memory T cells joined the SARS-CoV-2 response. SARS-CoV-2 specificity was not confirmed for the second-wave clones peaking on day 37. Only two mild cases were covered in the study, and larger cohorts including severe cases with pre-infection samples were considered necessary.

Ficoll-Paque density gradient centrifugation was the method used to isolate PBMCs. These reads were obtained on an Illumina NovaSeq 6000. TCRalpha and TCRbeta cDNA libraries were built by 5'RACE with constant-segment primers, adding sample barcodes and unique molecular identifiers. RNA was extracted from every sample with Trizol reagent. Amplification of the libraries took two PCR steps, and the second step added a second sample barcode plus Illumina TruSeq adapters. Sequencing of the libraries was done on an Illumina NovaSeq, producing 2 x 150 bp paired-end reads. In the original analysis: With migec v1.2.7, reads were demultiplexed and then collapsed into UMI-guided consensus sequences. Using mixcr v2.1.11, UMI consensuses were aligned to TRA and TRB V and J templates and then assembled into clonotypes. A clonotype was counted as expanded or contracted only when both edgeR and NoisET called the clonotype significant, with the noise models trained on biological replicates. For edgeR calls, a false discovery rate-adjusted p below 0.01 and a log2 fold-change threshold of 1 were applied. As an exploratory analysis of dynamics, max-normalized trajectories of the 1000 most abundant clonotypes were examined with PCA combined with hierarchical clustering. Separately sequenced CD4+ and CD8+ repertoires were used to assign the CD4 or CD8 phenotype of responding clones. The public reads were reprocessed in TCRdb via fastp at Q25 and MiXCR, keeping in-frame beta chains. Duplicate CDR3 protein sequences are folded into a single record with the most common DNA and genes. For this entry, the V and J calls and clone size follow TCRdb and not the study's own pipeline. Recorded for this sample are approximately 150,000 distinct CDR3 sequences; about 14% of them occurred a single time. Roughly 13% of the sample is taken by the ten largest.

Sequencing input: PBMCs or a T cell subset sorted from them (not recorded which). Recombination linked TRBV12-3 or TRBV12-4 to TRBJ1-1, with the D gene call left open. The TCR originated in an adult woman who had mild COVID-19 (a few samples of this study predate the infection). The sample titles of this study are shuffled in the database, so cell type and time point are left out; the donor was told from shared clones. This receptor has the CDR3 CASSSLQQNTEAFF. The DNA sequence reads TGTGCCAGCAGTTCGTTACAGCAGAACACTGAAGCTTTCTTT.